This T cell receptor (beta chain) was obtained from a study of blood T cell repertoires in COVID-19. Repertoires were generated with immunoSEQ multiplex PCR, while TCRdb's copy carries only in-frame clones and drops some. The top ten clones hold 15% to 20% of a sample with about 140,000 clones, over 60% of them seen once. V lost 5 bases to trimming and J lost 7 bases; unmatched junction nucleotides: 6. The germline CDR1 and CDR2 sequences are SEHNR and FQNEAQ (reference sequence). This CDR3 has 14 amino acids. The J gene is TRBJ2-1, the V gene TRBV7-9; 9 bases agree with TRBD1. Source material: peripheral blood. The receptor's source is a man over 45 with acute or convalescent COVID-19. CDR3 DNA: TGTGCCAGCAGCCCCCGGGACAGGGAGAATGAGCAGTTCTTC. It codes for CASSPRDRENEQFF.